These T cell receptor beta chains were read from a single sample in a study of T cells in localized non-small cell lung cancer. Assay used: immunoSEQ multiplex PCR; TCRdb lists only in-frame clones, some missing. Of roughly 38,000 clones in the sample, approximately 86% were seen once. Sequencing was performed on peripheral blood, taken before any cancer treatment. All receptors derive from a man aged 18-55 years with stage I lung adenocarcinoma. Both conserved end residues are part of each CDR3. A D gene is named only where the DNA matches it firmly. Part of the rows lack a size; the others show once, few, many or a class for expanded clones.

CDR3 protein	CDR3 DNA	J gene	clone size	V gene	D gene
CASSRQGGDYGYTF	TGTGCCAGCAGTAGACAGGGGGGGGACTATGGCTACACCTTC	TRBJ1-2	-	TRBV6-1	TRBD1
CASMDVYNEQFF	TGTGCCAGTATGGACGTCTACAATGAGCAGTTCTTC	TRBJ2-1	once	TRBV19	-
CASSFGKAVRSPLHF	TGTGCCAGCAGTTTTGGCAAAGCTGTGAGATCACCCCTCCACTTT	TRBJ1-6	-	TRBV27	-
CASSYGGTGPSYEQYF	TGTGCCAGCAGCTATGGGGGGACAGGGCCATCCTACGAGCAGTACTTC	TRBJ2-7	-	TRBV5-8	TRBD1
CASSPGQGNTEAFF	TGTGCCAGCAGCCCGGGACAGGGGAACACTGAAGCTTTCTTT	TRBJ1-1	-	TRBV7-3	TRBD1
CASTEGAGFNSNQPQHF	TGTGCCAGCACTGAAGGGGCAGGGTTCAATAGCAATCAGCCCCAGCATTTT	TRBJ1-5	-	TRBV6-1	-
CASSPRRDSLNYEQYF	TGTGCCAGCAGTCCCCGGCGGGACTCCCTGAACTACGAGCAGTACTTC	TRBJ2-7	-	TRBV6-6	-
CASKATGDLYQPQHF	TGTGCCAGCAAGGCGACAGGCGATCTATATCAGCCCCAGCATTTT	TRBJ1-5	once	TRBV27	-
CASTGITTNEKLFF	TGTGCCAGCACCGGGATTACAACTAATGAAAAACTGTTTTTT	TRBJ1-4	once	TRBV7-8	-
CASMMARGQRRAFF	TGTGCCTCCATGATGGCCAGGGGCCAAAGGCGGGCTTTCTTT	TRBJ1-1	-	TRBV30	-
CASGSTGTGYGYTF	TGTGCTAGTGGTTCGACCGGGACAGGCTATGGCTACACCTTC	TRBJ1-2	-	TRBV12-5	TRBD1
CASSLQGADTQYF	TGTGCCAGCAGCCTACAGGGCGCAGATACGCAGTATTTT	TRBJ2-3	-	TRBV4-2	-
CASSIGRRTPTDTQYF	TGTGCCAGCAGCATAGGGAGGCGAACCCCGACAGATACGCAGTATTTT	TRBJ2-3	-	TRBV9	-
CASSNTGDQPQHF	TGTGCCAGCAGCAATACGGGTGACCAGCCCCAGCATTTT	TRBJ1-5	-	TRBV6-6	-
CASSSGTGNSPLHF	TGTGCCAGCAGCTCCGGGACAGGAAATTCACCCCTCCACTTT	TRBJ1-6	-	TRBV7-3	TRBD1
CASSQADRVKSPLHF	TGCGCCAGCAGCCAAGCCGACAGGGTAAAATCACCCCTCCACTTT	TRBJ1-6	-	TRBV4-3	TRBD1
CASSLGTGFDYGYTF	TGCGCCAGCAGCTTGGGGACCGGGTTCGACTATGGCTACACCTTC	TRBJ1-2	-	TRBV5-1	-
CASSLVGGHSNTGELFF	TGTGCCAGCAGTTTGGTGGGCGGACATTCGAACACCGGGGAGCTGTTTTTT	TRBJ2-2	-	TRBV28	-
CASSSDRGGSPLHF	TGTGCCAGCAGCTCGGACAGGGGTGGTTCACCCCTCCACTTT	TRBJ1-6	-	TRBV11-1	TRBD1
CASSDQNTGELFF	TGTGCCAGCAGTGATCAGAACACCGGGGAGCTGTTTTTT	TRBJ2-2	-	TRBV9	-